Shown below are 12 T cell receptor beta chains from a single sample sequenced in a study of shared clonotypes between healthy human individuals. Profiled with immunoSEQ multiplex PCR; TCRdb holds only in-frame clones, not every one. There are some 500,000 clones in the sample; about 80% occur only once, and approximately 12% lies in the top ten. Material: PBMCs. All receptors come from a woman between 35 and 50 years old in good health. Some clones in this sample may be carry-over from other donors' samples.

The chain combines TRBV28 with TRBJ2-1; D uncertain. The ends were cut back, 2 bases at V and 8 bases at J, with 10 bases in the middle. CDR1 and CDR2 from the germline V gene are MDHEN and SYDVKM. The CDR3 is made up of 13 amino acids. CDR3 nucleotides: TGTGCCAGCAGTTTAGGTAGAGTATATGAGCAGTTCTTC. Its protein is CASSLGRVYEQFF.

The CDR3 protein is CASSLQGHNEQFF. The CDR3 nucleotides are TGCGCCAGCAGCTTACAGGGGCACAATGAGCAGTTCTTC. This chain links TRBV5-1 with TRBJ2-1; 7 bases map to TRBD1. CDR1 and CDR2 from the germline V gene are SGHRS and YFSETQ. J was trimmed by 5 bases and V by 2 bases; bases with no gene match: 1. The CDR3 totals 13 residues.

The chain carries TRBV18 and TRBJ2-7; D unresolved. Trimming stripped 6 bases from V and 6 bases from J, with 18 bases between. Germline lookup yields CDR1 KGHSH and CDR2 LQKENI. This CDR3 comprises 14 residues. CDR3 DNA sequence: TGTGCCAGCTCGCCGGGTGCCGCCACCCTCGAGCAGTACTTC. Residues: CASSPGAATLEQYF. Filled out from reference TRBV18 and TRBJ2-7, the complete variable domain reads NAGVMQNPRHLVRRRGQEARLRCSPMKGHSHVYWYRQLPEEGLKFMVYLQKENIIDESGMPKERFSAEFPKEGPSILRIQQVVRGDSAAYFCASSPGAATLEQYFGPGTRLTVT.

The J gene is TRBJ2-3, the V gene TRBV29-1; D assignment may be TRBD1 or TRBD2 (6 bases each). The V end was cut by 6 bases, the J end by 5 bases, with 15 bases between. Germline CDR1 reads SQVTM; CDR2 reads ANQGSEA. The CDR3 covers 13 residues. The chain's CDR3 is CSVAVGGLDTQYF. For the CDR3, the DNA is TGCAGCGTGGCGGTGGGGGGCTTAGATACGCAGTATTTT.

This clone was detected only a few times. The chain employs TRBV4-3 and TRBJ2-1, with 7 bases fitting TRBD2. The germline V gene encodes CDR1 LGHNA and CDR2 YSLEER. CDR3 length equals 17 residues. Trimming removed 0 bases from V and 8 bases from J; junction bases left unmatched: 13. The CDR3 is CASSQDRAREIEYEQFF. The CDR3 DNA is TGCGCCAGCAGCCAAGATCGGGCGCGGGAGATTGAATATGAGCAGTTCTTC.

This chain uses TRBV4-1 with TRBJ2-3; no reliable D call. Trimming shortened V by 4 bases and J by 5 bases, and 7 bases separated the two germline ends. There are 12 residues in the CDR3. CDR1 is MGHRA, CDR2 YSYEKL, per germline. CDR3 in amino acids: CASSLIGDTQYF. The CDR3 nucleotides read TGCGCCAGCAGCCTCATAGGAGATACGCAGTATTTT.

This chain joins TRBV11-2 and TRBJ2-7; D is perhaps TRBD1 or TRBD2 (5 bases each). Germline assignment: CDR1 SGHAT and CDR2 FQNNGV. This CDR3 spans 12 amino acids. Trimming left V 5 bases short and J 3 bases short, with 8 bases between. The CDR3, as DNA: TGTGCCAGCAGCAGAGGGGACTACGAGCAGTACTTC. It codes for CASSRGDYEQYF. Supplemented by reference TRBV11-2 and TRBJ2-7, the full variable domain reads EAGVAQSPRYKIIEKRQSVAFWCNPISGHATLYWYQQILGQGPKLLIQFQNNGVVDDSQLPKDRFSAERLKGVDSTLKIQPAKLEDSAVYLCASSRGDYEQYFGPGTRLTVT.

The J gene is TRBJ1-2, the V gene TRBV7-9; 7 bases are a match to TRBD1. The CDR3 is made up of 13 amino acids. V trimming: 5 bases; J trimming: 2 bases; junction bases outside the gene matches: 2. Germline assignment: CDR1 SEHNR and CDR2 FQNEAQ (reference sequence). CDR3 coding DNA: TGTGCCAGCAGCCCACAGGGGAACTATGGCTACACCTTC. Amino acid sequence: CASSPQGNYGYTF.

J is TRBJ2-1 and V is TRBV5-4; TRBD2 agrees at 9 bases. There are 16 residues in the CDR3. The germline V gene has CDR1 SGHNT and CDR2 YYREEE (reference sequence). The ends lost 5 bases at V and 12 bases at J; junction bases unmatched: 18. In nucleotides, the CDR3 is TGTGCCAGCAGAACTGGCGGGGGGGCGAATCATTTCGGGCAGTTCTTC. It specifies CASRTGGGANHFGQFF.

This sequence joins TRBV14 and TRBJ2-1; D may match TRBD1 or TRBD2 (6 bases each). Trimming shortened V by 0 bases and J by 4 bases, and 13 bases separated the two germline ends. The CDR3 runs 16 residues. Germline V gene sequence: CDR1 SGHDN, CDR2 FVKESK. CDR3 protein: CASSQDRGQIYNEQFF. The DNA for the CDR3 is TGTGCCAGCAGCCAAGATCGGGGGCAGATATACAATGAGCAGTTCTTC.

V gene TRBV9 combines with J gene TRBJ2-7, with 8 bases aligning to TRBD2. Losses at the gene ends were 2 bases for V and 2 bases for J; bases not matched to a gene: 3. In germline, CDR1 is SGDLS, CDR2 YYNGEE. The CDR3 length is 14 residues. The CDR3 loop reads CASSVSGTAYEQYF. DNA for the CDR3: TGTGCCAGCAGCGTTAGCGGGACTGCCTACGAGCAGTACTTC.

The chain couples TRBV28 to TRBJ1-5; a weak D match, TRBD1 (6 bases). The CDR3 is made up of 15 amino acids. Trimming shortened V by 6 bases and J by 3 bases, and 15 bases separated the two germline ends. The germline V gene has CDR1 MDHEN and CDR2 SYDVKM. The CDR3 coding sequence is TGTGCCAGCAGGACACAGGACAGTAACAATCAGCCCCAGCATTTT. Amino acids: CASRTQDSNNQPQHF. Full variable domain (outside the CDR3, taken from reference TRBV28 and TRBJ1-5): DVKVTQSSRYLVKRTGEKVFLECVQDMDHENMFWYRQDPGLGLRLIYFSYDVKMKEKGDIPEGYSVSREKKERFSLILESASTNQTSMYLCASRTQDSNNQPQHFGDGTRLSIL.